This T cell receptor (beta chain) was observed in a study of T cell changes during pregnancy in multiple sclerosis. The table lists this clone with a count of one. Some clones are missing from TCRdb's copy, which holds only in-frame ones; the method was immunoSEQ multiplex PCR. Of around 80,000 clones listed, around 94% are singletons. Trimming took 0 bases from V and 8 from J; bases not matched to a gene: 8. Germline V gives CDR1 SGHRS, CDR2 YFSETQ. The CDR3 totals 15 residues. The clonotype originates from a female donor in good health, enrolled as a control in a pregnancy study. This chain joins TRBV5-1 and TRBJ2-1, with TRBD2 matching over 7 bases. The input for sequencing was peripheral blood, taken in the second trimester of pregnancy. The CDR3 region is CASSLGGREKDEQFF. DNA of the CDR3: TGCGCCAGCAGCTTGGGTGGGAGGGAGAAGGATGAGCAGTTCTTC. Complete variable domain (other parts from reference TRBV5-1 and TRBJ2-1): KAGVTQTPRYLIKTRGQQVTLSCSPISGHRSVSWYQQTPGQGLQFLFEYFSETQRNKGNFPGRFSGRQFSNSRSEMNVSTLELGDSALYLCASSLGGREKDEQFFGPGTRLTVL.